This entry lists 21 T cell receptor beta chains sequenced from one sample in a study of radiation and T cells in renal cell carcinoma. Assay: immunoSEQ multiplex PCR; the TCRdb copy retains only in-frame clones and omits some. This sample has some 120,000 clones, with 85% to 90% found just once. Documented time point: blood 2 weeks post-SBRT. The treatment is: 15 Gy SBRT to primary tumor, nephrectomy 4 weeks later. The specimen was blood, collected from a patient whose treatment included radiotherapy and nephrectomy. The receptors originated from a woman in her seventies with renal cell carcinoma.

The CDR3 reads CASSYGDTNTEAFF. CDR3 in DNA: TGTGCCAGCAGTTACGGGGACACCAACACTGAAGCTTTCTTT. This chain connects TRBV6-5 to TRBJ1-1; D possibly corresponds to TRBD1 (6 bases). V was clipped by 2 bases and J by 2 bases, with 9 bases between them. CDR1 is MNHEY, CDR2 SVGAGI, per germline. This CDR3 is 14 amino acids long.

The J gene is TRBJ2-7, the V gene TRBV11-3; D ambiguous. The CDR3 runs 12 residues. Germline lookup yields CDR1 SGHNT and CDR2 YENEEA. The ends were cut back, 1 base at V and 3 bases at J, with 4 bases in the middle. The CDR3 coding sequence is TGTGCCAGCAGCTTAGTGAGCTACGAGCAGTACTTC. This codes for CASSLVSYEQYF.

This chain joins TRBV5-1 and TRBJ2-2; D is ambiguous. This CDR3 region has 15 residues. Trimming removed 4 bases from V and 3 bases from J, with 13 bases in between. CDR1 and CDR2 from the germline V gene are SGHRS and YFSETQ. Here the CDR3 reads CASSQTTSYTGELFF. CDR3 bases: TGCGCCAGCAGCCAAACGACCTCTTACACCGGGGAGCTGTTTTTT.

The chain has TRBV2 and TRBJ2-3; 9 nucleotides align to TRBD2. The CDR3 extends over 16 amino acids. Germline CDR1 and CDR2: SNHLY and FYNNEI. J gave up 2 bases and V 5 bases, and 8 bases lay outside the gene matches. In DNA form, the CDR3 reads TGTGCCAGCAGTAAAAGTATAGCGGGGGCCACAGATACGCAGTATTTT. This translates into CASSKSIAGATDTQYF.

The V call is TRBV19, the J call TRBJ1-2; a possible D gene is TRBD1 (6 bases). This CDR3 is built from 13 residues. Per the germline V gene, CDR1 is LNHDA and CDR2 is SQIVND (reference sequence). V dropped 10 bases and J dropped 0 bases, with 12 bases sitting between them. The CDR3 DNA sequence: TGTGCCATGGAGGGGGGTTCTAACTATGGCTACACCTTC. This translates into CAMEGGSNYGYTF. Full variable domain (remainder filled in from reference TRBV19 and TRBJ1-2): DGGITQSPKYLFRKEGQNVTLSCEQNLNHDAMYWYRQDPGQGLRLIYYSQIVNDFQKGDIAEGYSVSREKKESFPLTVTSAQKNPTAFYLCAMEGGSNYGYTFGSGTRLTVV.

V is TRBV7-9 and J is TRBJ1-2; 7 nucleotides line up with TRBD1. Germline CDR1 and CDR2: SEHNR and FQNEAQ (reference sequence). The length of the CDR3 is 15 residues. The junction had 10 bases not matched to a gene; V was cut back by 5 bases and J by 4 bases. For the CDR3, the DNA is TGTGCCAGCAGCACAGGGTCCGGGACAGTCTATGGCTACACCTTC. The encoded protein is CASSTGSGTVYGYTF.

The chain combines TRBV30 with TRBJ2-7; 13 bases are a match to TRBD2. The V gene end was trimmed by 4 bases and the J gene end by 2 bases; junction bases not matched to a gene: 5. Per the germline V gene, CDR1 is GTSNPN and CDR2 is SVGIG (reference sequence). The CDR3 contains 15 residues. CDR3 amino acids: CAWTRTSGGTYEQYF. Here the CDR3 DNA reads TGTGCCTGGACCCGGACTAGCGGGGGCACCTACGAGCAGTACTTC.

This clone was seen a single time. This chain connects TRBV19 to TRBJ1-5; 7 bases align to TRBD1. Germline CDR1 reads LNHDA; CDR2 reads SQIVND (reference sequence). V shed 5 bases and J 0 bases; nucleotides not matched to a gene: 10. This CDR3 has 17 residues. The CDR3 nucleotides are TGTGCCAGTAGTGCGACAGGGAGCCCGTATAGCAATCAGCCCCAGCATTTT. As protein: CASSATGSPYSNQPQHF.

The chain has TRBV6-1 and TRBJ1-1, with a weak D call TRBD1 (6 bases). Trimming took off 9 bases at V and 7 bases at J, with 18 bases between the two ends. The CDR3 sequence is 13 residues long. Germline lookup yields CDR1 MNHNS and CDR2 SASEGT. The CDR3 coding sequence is TGTGCCAGGACCACAGGGAACGGTATTGAAGCTTTCTTT. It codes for CARTTGNGIEAFF.

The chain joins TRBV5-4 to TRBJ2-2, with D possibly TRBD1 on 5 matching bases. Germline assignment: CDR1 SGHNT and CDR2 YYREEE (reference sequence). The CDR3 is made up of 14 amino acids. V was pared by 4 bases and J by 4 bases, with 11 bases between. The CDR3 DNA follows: TGTGCCAGCAGCCGTGACAGCTCCACCGGGGAGCTGTTTTTT. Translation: CASSRDSSTGELFF.

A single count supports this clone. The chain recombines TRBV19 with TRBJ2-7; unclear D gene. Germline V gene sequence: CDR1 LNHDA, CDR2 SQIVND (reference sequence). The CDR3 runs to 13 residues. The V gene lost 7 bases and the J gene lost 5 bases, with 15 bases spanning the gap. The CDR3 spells CASTAEDVHEQYF. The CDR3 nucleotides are TGTGCCAGTACGGCAGAGGACGTCCACGAGCAGTACTTC.

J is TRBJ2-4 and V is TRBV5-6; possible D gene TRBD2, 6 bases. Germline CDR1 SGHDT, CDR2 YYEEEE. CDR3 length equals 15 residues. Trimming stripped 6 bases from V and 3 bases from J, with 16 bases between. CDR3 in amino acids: CASTPGRSGKNIQYF. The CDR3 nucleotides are TGTGCCAGCACACCGGGGAGGTCGGGCAAAAACATTCAGTACTTC.

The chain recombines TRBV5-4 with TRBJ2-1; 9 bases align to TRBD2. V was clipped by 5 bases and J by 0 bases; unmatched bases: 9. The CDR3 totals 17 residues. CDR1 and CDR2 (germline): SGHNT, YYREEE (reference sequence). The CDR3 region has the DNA TGTGCCAGCAGATCGCGGGGGGGCCTGGACTCCTACAATGAGCAGTTCTTC. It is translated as CASRSRGGLDSYNEQFF.

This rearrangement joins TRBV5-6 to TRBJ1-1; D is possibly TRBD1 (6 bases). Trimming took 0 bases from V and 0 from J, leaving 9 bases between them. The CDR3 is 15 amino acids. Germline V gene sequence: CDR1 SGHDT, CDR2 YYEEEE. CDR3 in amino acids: CASSLVSGVNTEAFF. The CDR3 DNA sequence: TGTGCCAGCAGCTTGGTTTCAGGGGTGAACACTGAAGCTTTCTTT. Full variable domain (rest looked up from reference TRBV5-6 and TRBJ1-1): DAGVTQSPTHLIKTRGQQVTLRCSPKSGHDTVSWYQQALGQGPQFIFQYYEEEERQRGNFPDRFSGHQFPNYSSELNVNALLLGDSALYLCASSLVSGVNTEAFFGQGTRLTVV.

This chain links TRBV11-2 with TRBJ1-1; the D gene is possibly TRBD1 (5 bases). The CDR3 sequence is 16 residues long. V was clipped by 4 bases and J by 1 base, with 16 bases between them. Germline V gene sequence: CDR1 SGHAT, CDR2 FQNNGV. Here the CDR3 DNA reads TGTGCCAGCAGCTCTCGACGTCCGGGACCGAACACTGAAGCTTTCTTT. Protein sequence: CASSSRRPGPNTEAFF.

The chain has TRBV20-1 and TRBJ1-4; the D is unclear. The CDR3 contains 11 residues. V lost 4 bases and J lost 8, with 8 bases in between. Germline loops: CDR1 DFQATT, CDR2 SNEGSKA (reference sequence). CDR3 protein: CSATFGEKLFF. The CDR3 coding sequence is TGCAGTGCTACCTTCGGGGAAAAACTGTTTTTT.

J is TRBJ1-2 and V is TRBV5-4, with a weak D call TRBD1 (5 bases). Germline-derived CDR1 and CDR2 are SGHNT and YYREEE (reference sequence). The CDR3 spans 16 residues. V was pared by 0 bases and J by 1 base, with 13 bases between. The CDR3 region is CASSLDGGGNNYGYTF. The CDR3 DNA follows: TGTGCCAGCAGCTTGGACGGTGGGGGTAATAACTATGGCTACACCTTC. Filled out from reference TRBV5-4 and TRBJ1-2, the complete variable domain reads ETGVTQSPTHLIKTRGQQVTLRCSSQSGHNTVSWYQQALGQGPQFIFQYYREEENGRGNFPPRFSGLQFPNYSSELNVNALELDDSALYLCASSLDGGGNNYGYTFGSGTRLTVV.

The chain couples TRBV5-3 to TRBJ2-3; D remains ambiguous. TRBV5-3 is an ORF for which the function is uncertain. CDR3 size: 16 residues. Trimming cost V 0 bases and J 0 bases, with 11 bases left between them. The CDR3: CARSLEGSPSTDTQYF. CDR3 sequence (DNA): TGTGCCAGAAGCTTGGAGGGCAGCCCCAGCACAGATACGCAGTATTTT.

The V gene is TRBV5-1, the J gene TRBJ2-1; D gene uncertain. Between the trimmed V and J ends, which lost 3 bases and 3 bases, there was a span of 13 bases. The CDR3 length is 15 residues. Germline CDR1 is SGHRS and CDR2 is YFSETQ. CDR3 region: CASSSSRRVYNEQFF. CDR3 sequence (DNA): TGCGCCAGCAGCTCAAGTAGACGTGTCTACAATGAGCAGTTCTTC.

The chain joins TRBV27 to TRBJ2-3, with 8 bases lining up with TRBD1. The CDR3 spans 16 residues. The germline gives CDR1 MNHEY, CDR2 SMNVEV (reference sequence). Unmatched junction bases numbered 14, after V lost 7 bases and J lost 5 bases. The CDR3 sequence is CASTLVPGQVGDTQYF. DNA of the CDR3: TGTGCCAGCACCCTCGTCCCGGGACAGGTGGGAGATACGCAGTATTTT.

This CDR3 reads CASPYYEQYF. CDR3 DNA sequence: TGCGCCAGCCCCTACTACGAGCAGTACTTC. V and J are TRBV5-1 and TRBJ2-7; D call uncertain. Germline values: CDR1 SGHRS, CDR2 YFSETQ. V was clipped by 7 bases and J by 3 bases, with 5 bases between them. This CDR3 region has 10 residues.